The next 2 T cell receptor beta chains were all read from a single sample in a study of cytomegalovirus exposure and HLA in healthy donors. In the PCR, 60 Vbeta and 13 Jbeta primers were used. The repertoire was sequenced with immunoSEQ multiplex PCR; TCRdb's copy has only in-frame clones and lacks some. The sample records roughly 110,000 clones, 55% to 75% being singletons. Sequencing was done on a sample of PBMCs. These receptors all stem from a man younger than 40 in good health and CMV-seropositive.

V usage is TRBV19 and J usage is TRBJ1-2, with 10 bases aligning to TRBD1. The CDR3 is 14 residues long. The J segment lost 5 bases and the V segment lost 5 bases, leaving 5 bases of the junction unmatched. Germline V CDR1 and CDR2: LNHDA, SQIVND (reference sequence). The CDR3: CASSSGQGGYGYTF. DNA for the CDR3: TGTGCCAGTAGTTCAGGACAGGGGGGATATGGCTACACCTTC.

This clone appeared once. V and J are TRBV19 and TRBJ2-1; a possible D gene is TRBD2 (6 bases). Trimming pared 0 bases from V and 10 bases from J, leaving 19 bases between. Per germline, CDR1 LNHDA and CDR2 SQIVND (reference sequence). The CDR3 extends over 16 amino acids. CDR3 nucleotides: TGTGCCAGTAGTATAGACGTTATCACGGGAGAAGAGGAGCAGTTCTTC. Translation: CASSIDVITGEEEQFF.